This T cell receptor beta chain came from a study of monozygotic twins with inflammatory bowel disease. Collection yielded about 2.5 ml of blood per donor. As to this clonotype: Its matching antigen is unknown.

General study points: TCRbeta diversity (inverse Simpson) was lower in IBD patients than in healthy co-twins. A single strong clonotype or signal linked to IBD was not supported.

The V gene's germline CDR1 is MNHEY and CDR2 SMNVEV (reference sequence). The length of the CDR3 is 16 residues. With eight separate reactions per sample, the authors made cDNA. TCRdb derives one entry per CDR3 protein from the 5' RACE reads, leaving out DNA. Reported are 150,000 to 200,000 distinct CDR3 sequences; the ten largest clones contain under 3.5%. The J gene is TRBJ1-6, the V gene TRBV27; TCRdb's D gene call, TRBD1, goes unchecked for lack of DNA. The sequencing input was blood. This clonotype was sampled from a human donor with ulcerative colitis or Crohn's disease, or a healthy co-twin of an affected twin (not recorded which). This CDR3 is CASSSWQWQGPSPLHF.